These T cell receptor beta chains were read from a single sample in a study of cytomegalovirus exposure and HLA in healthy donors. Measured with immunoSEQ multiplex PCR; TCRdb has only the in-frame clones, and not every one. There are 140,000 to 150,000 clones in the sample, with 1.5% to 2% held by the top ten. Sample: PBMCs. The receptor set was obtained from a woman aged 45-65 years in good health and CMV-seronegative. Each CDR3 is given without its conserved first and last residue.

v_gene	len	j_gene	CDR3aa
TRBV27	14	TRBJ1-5	ASSPRQGSLDWPQH
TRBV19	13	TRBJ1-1	ASQRGGSMNTEAF
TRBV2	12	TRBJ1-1	ASSEEGDDTEAF
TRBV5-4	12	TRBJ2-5	ASSLTGEVETQY
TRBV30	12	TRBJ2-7	AWSVSGIVYEQY
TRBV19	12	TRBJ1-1	ASSIVAGTTEAF
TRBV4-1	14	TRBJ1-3	ASSQEASYSGNTIY
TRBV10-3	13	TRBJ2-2	AISKGGPNTGELF
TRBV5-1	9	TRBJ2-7	ASRQRYEQY
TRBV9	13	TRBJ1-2	ASSVDAGFNYGYT
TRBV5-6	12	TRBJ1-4	ASSSSGVSEKLF
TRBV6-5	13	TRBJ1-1	ASSYQTGMNTEAF
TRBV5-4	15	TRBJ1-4	ASSLGPGGETNEKLF
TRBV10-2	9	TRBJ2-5	ASSPGETQY
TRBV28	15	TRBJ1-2	ASSLFWGQGFNYGYT
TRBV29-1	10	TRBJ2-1	RVAGGPNEQF
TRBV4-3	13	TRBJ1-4	ASSQDFGQNEKLF
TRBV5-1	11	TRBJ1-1	ASSWDRNTEAF
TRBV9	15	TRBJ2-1	ASSSTASGGNSREQF
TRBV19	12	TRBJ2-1	ASSIYVGGDEQF
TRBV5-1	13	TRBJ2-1	ASSLVAVPYNEQF
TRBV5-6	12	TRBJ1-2	ASSSRGRSYGYT
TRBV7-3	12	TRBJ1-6	ASSLKQSNSPLH
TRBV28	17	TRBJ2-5	ASSTHTLWGTSLQETQY
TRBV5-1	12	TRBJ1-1	ASSVGEVNTEAF
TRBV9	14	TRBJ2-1	ASSVSGGAAYNEQF
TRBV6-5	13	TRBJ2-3	ASSLGSGRSDTQY
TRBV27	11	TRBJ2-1	ASSKTAYNEQF
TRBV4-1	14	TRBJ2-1	ASSHVRDRVGNEQF
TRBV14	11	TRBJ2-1	ASSQDNSDEQF
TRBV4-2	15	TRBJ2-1	ASSQETGTSGGWEQF
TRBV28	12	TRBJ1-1	ASSLFVDRFEAF
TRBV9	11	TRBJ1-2	ASSADSNYGYT